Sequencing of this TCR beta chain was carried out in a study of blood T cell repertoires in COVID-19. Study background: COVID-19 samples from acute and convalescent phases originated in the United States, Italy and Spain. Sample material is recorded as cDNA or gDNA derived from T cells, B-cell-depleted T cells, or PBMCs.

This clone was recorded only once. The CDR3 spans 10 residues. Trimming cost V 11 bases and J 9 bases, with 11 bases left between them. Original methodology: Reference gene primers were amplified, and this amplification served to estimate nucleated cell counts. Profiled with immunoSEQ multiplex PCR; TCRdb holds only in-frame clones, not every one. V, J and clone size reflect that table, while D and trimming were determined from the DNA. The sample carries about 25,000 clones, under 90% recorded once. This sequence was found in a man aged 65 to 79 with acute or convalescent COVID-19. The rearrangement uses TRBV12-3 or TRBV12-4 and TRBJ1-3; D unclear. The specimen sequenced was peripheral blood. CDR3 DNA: TGTGCCCGACTAGGTGGCACCATATATTTT. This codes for CARLGGTIYF.